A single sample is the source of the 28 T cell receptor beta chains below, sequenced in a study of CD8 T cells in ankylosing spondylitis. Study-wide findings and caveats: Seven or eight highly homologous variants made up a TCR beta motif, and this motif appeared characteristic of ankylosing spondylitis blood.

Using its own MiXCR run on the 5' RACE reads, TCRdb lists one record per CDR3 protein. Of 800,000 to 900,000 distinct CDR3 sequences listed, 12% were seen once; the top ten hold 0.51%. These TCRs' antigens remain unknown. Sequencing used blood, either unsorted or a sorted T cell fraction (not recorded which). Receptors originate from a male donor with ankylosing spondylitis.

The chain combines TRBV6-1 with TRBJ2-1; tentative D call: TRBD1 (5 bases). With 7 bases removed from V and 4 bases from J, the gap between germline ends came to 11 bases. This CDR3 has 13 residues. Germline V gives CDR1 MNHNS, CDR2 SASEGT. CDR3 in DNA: TGTGCCAGCAAAATAGACAGTTACAATGAGCAGTTCTTC. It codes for CASKIDSYNEQFF.

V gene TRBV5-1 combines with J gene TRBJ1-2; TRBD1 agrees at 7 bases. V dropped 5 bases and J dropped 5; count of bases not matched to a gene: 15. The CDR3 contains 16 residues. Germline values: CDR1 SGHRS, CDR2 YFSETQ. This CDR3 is CASRPPFDRARYGYTF. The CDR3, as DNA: TGCGCCAGCAGACCCCCTTTCGACAGGGCCAGATATGGCTACACCTTC.

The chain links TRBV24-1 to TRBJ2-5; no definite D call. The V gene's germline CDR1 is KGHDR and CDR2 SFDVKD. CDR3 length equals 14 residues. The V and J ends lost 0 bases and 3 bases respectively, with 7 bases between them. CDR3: CATSDLRTKETQYF. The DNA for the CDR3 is TGTGCCACCAGTGATTTGCGAACAAAAGAGACCCAGTACTTC.

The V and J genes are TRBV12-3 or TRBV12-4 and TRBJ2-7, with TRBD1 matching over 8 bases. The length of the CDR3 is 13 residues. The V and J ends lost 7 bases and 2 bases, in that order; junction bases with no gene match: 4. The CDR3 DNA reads TGTGCCAGCACTCGGACAGGGCCCTACGAGCAGTACTTC. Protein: CASTRTGPYEQYF.

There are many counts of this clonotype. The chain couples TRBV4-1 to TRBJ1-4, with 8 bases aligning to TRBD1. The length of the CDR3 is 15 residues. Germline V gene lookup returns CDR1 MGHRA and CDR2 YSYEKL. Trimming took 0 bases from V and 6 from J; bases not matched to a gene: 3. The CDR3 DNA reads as TGCGCCAGCAGCCAAGATGCACAGGGGGATGAAAAACTGTTTTTT. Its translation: CASSQDAQGDEKLFF.

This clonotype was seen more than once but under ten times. CDR3 coding DNA: TGTGCCAGCAAACTCGGACACCCTATGGAAAAACTGTTTTTT. Translating gives CASKLGHPMEKLFF. The V gene is TRBV6-1, the J gene TRBJ1-4; a possible D gene is TRBD1 (5 bases). Trimming removed 7 bases from V and 8 bases from J, with 17 bases in between. The CDR3 is made up of 14 amino acids. Per germline, CDR1 MNHNS and CDR2 SASEGT.

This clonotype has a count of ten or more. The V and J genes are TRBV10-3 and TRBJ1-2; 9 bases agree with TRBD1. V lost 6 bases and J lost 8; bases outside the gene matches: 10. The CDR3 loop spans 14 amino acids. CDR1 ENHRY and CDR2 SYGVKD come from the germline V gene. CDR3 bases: TGTGCCATCAGGGGGACAGGGACTTCTCAAGGCTACACCTTC. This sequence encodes CAIRGTGTSQGYTF.

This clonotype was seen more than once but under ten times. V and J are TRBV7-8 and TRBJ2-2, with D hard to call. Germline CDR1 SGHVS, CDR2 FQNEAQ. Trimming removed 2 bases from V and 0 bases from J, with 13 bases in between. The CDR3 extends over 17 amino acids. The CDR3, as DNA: TGTGCCAGCAGCTTACGGCCGGGTCAATCGAACACCGGGGAGCTGTTTTTT. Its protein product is CASSLRPGQSNTGELFF.

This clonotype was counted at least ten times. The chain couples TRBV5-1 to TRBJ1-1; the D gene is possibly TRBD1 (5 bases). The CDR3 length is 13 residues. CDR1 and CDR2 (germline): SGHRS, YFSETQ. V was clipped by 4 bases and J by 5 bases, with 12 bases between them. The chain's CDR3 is CASSKGHSTEAFF. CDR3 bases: TGCGCCAGCAGCAAAGGACACTCTACTGAAGCTTTCTTT.

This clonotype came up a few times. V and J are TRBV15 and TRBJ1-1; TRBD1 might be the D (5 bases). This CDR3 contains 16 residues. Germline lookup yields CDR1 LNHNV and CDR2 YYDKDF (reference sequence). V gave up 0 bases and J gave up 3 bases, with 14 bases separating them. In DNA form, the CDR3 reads TGTGCCACCAGCAGAGATCTGGGCAGGGCGGACACTGAAGCTTTCTTT. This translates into CATSRDLGRADTEAFF.

This CDR3 reads CASSPDRVWTLGLNTEAFF. Written as DNA, the CDR3 is TGTGCCAGCAGTCCAGACAGGGTCTGGACGCTGGGCTTGAACACTGAAGCTTTCTTT. The chain uses TRBV11-2 and TRBJ1-1; 7 positions agree with TRBD1. The CDR3 consists of 19 residues. Trimming removed 6 bases from V and 0 bases from J; junction bases left unmatched: 19. Germline V gene sequence: CDR1 SGHAT, CDR2 FQNNGV.

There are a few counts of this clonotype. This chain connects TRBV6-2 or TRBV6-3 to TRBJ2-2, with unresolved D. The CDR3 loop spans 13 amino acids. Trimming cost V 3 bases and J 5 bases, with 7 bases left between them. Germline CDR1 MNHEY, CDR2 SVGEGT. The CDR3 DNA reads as TGTGCCAGCAGTTATCTGTCTACCGGGGAGCTGTTTTTT. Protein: CASSYLSTGELFF.

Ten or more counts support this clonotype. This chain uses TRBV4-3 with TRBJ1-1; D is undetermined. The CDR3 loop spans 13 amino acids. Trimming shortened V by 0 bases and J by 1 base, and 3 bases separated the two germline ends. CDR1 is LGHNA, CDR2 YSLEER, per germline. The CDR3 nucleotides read TGCGCCAGCAGCCAAGACCGGAACACTGAAGCTTTCTTT. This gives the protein CASSQDRNTEAFF.

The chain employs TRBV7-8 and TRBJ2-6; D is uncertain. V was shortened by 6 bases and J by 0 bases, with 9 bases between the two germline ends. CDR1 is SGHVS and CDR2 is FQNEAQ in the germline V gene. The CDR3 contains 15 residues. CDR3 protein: CASRRDDSGANVLTF. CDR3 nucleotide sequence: TGTGCCAGCAGAAGGGATGACTCTGGGGCCAACGTCCTGACTTTC.

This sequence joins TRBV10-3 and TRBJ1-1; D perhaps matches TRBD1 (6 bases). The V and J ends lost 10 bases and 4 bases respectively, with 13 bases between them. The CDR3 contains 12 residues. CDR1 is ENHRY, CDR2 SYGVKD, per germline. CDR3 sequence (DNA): TGTGCCACCGGACAGATGGGCACTGAAGCTTTCTTT. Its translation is CATGQMGTEAFF.

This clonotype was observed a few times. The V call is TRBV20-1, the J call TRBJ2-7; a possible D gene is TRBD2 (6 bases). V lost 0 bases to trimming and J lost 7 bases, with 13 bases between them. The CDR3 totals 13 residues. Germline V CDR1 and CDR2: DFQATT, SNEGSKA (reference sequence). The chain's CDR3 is CSARDLPREEQYF. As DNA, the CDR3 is TGCAGTGCTAGAGATCTCCCACGGGAGGAGCAGTACTTC.

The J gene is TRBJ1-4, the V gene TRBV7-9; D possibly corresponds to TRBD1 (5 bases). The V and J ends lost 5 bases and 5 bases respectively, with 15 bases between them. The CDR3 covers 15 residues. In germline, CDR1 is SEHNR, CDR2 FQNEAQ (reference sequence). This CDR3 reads CASSPVWGGNEKLFF. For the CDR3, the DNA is TGTGCCAGCAGCCCCGTGTGGGGGGGAAATGAAAAACTGTTTTTT. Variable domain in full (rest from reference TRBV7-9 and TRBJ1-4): DTGVSQNPRHKITKRGQNVTFRCDPISEHNRLYWYRQTLGQGPEFLTYFQNEAQLEKSRLLSDRFSAERPKGSFSTLEIQRTEQGDSAMYLCASSPVWGGNEKLFFGSGTQLSVL.

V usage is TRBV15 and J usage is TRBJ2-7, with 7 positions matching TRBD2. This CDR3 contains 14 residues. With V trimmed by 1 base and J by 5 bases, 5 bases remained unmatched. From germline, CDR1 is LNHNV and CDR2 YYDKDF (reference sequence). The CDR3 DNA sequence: TGTGCCACCAGCAGAGCCCGGGAGGCGAACGAGCAGTACTTC. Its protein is CATSRAREANEQYF.

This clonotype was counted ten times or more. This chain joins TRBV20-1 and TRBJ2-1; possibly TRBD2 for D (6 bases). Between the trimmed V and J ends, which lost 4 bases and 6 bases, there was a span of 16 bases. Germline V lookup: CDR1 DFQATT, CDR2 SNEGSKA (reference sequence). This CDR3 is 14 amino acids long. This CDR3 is CSANSPFGGNEQFF. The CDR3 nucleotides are TGCAGTGCTAATTCCCCTTTCGGGGGCAATGAGCAGTTCTTC.

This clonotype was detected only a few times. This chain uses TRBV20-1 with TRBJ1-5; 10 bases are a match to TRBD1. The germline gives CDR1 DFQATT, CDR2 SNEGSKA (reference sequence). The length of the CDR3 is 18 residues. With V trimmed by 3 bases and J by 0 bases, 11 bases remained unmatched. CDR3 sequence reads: CSARVYGTGVYSNQPQHF. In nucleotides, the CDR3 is TGCAGTGCTAGGGTGTACGGGACAGGGGTTTATAGCAATCAGCCCCAGCATTTT.

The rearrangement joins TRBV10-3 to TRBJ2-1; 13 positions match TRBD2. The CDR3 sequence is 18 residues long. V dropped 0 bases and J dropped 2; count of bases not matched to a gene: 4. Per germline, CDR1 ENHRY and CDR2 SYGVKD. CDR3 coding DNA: TGTGCCATCAGTGAGTCACTAGCGGGAGGGGGTACCTACAATGAGCAGTTCTTC. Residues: CAISESLAGGGTYNEQFF.

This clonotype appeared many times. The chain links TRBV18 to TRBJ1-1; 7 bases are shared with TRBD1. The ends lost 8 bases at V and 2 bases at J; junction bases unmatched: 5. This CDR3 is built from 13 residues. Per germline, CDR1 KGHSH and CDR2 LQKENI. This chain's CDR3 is CASSRDSNTEAFF. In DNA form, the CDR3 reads TGTGCCAGCAGCCGGGACAGTAACACTGAAGCTTTCTTT.

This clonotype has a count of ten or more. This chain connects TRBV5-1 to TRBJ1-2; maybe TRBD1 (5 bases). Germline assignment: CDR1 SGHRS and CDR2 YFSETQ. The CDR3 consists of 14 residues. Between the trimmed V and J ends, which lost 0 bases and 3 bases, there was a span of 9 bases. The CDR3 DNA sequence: TGCGCCAGCAGCTTGGGACAGTCCGACTATGGCTACACCTTC. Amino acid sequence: CASSLGQSDYGYTF. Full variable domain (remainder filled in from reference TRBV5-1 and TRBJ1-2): KAGVTQTPRYLIKTRGQQVTLSCSPISGHRSVSWYQQTPGQGLQFLFEYFSETQRNKGNFPGRFSGRQFSNSRSEMNVSTLELGDSALYLCASSLGQSDYGYTFGSGTRLTVV.

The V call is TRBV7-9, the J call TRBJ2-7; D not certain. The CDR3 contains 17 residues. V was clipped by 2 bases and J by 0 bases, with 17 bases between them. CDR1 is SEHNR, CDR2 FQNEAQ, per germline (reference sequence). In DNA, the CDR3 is TGTGCCAGCAGCTTAAGCGTGCGTCAGGATAGCTCCTACGAGCAGTACTTC. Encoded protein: CASSLSVRQDSSYEQYF.

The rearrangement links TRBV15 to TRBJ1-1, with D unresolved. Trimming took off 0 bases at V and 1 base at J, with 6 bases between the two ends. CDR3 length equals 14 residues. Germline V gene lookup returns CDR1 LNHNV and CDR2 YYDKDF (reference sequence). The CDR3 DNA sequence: TGTGCCACCAGCAGAGATCCGAGGAACACTGAAGCTTTCTTT. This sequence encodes CATSRDPRNTEAFF.

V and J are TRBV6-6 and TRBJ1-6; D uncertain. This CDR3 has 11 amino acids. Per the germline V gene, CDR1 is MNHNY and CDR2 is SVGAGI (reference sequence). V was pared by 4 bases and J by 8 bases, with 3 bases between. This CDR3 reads CASSFHSPLHF. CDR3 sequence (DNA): TGTGCCAGCAGTTTCCATTCACCCCTCCACTTT.

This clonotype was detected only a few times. The CDR3 reads CSARDQQRGSYNEQFF. CDR3 in DNA: TGCAGTGCTAGAGATCAGCAGCGCGGGTCCTACAATGAGCAGTTCTTC. V gene TRBV20-1 combines with J gene TRBJ2-1; D may be TRBD2 (5 bases). The V end lost 0 bases, the J end lost 1 base, and 13 bases lay between the germline ends. Germline assignment: CDR1 DFQATT and CDR2 SNEGSKA (reference sequence). This CDR3 spans 16 amino acids.

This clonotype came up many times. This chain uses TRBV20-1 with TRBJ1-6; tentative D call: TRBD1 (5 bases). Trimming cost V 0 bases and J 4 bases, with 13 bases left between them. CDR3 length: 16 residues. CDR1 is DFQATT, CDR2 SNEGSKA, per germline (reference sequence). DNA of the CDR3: TGCAGTGCTAGAGATTACCGAGGGACTTATAATTCACCCCTCCACTTT. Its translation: CSARDYRGTYNSPLHF.